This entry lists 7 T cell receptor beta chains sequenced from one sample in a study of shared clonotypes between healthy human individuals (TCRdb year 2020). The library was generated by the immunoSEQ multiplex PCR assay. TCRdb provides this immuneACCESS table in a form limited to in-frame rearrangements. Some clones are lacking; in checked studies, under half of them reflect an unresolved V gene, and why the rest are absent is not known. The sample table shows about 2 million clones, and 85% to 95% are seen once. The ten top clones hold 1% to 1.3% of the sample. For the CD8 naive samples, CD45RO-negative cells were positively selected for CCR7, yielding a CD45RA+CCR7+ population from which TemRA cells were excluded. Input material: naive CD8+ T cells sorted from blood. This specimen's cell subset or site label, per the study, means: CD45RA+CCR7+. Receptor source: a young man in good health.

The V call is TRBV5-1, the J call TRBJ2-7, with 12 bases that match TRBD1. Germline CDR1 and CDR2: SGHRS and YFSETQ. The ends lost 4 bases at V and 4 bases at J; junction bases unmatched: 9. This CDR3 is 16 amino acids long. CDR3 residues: CASSGQGTGGSYEQYF. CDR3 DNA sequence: TGCGCCAGCAGCGGACAAGGGACAGGGGGCTCTTACGAGCAGTACTTC.

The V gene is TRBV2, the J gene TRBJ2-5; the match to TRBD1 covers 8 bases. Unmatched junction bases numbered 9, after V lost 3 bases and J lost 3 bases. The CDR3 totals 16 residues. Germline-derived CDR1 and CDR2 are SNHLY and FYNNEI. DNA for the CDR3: TGTGCCAGCAGTGATCGAAGGACAGGGCCTAAAGAGACCCAGTACTTC. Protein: CASSDRRTGPKETQYF.

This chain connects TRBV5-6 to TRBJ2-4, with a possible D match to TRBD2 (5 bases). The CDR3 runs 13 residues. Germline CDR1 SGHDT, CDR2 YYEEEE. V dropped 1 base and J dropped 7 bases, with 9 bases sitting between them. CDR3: CASSLRGGNIQYF. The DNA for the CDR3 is TGTGCCAGCAGCTTGCGGGGTGGGAACATTCAGTACTTC.

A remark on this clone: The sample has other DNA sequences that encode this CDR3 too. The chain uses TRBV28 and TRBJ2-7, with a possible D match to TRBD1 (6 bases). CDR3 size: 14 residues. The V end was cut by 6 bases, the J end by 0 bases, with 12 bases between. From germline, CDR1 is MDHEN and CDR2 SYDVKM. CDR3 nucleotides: TGTGCCAGCAGCCTGCAGGGGAGCTCCTACGAGCAGTACTTC. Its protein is CASSLQGSSYEQYF.

The CDR3 DNA sequence: TGCAGCGTTGAAGATGGGACAGCCTCCTACGAGCAGTACTTC. This translates into CSVEDGTASYEQYF. This chain connects TRBV29-1 to TRBJ2-7; 7 positions agree with TRBD1. With 0 bases clipped from V and 0 bases from J, the junction kept 2 bases outside the gene matches. The CDR3 spans 14 residues. Germline V gene lookup returns CDR1 SQVTM and CDR2 ANQGSEA.

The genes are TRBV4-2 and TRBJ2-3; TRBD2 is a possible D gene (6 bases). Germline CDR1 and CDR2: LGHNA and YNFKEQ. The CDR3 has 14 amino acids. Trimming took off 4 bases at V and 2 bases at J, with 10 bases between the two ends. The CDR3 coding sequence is TGTGCCAGCAGCCCGGACTATTTCACAGATACGCAGTATTTT. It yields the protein CASSPDYFTDTQYF.

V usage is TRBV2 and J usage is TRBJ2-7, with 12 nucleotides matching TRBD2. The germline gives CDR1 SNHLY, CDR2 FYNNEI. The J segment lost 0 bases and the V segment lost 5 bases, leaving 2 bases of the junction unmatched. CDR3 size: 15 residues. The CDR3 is CASSPLAGGSYEQYF. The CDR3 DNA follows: TGTGCCAGCAGTCCACTAGCGGGAGGCTCCTACGAGCAGTACTTC.